The present TCR beta chain was sequenced within a study of blood T cells in healthy people across ages. The study's findings and limits: Investigators treated diversity estimates from one million T cells as underestimates.

A second PCR of about 7 to 12 cycles used a sample-barcoded 5' primer and a J-beta primer mix. One entry per CDR3 protein, called by TCRdb with MiXCR from the 5' RACE reads. This sample carries about 1.4 million distinct CDR3 sequences, 59% of them seen once, and the ten largest clones take roughly 7%. This clonotype was seen a single time. Its matching antigen is unknown. Germline V gives CDR1 ENHRY, CDR2 SYGVKD. The CDR3 runs 17 residues. The chain is built from TRBV10-3 and TRBJ2-4; D is tentatively TRBD1 or TRBD2 (5 bases each). Gene TRBJ2-7 matches the end of the DNA better, so the J call may be wrong. Material for sequencing was blood. This clonotype was sampled from a man between 18 and 35 years old in good health. This chain's CDR3 is CAISEHAHPGPHYEQYF. The CDR3 DNA reads as TGTGCCATCAGTGAGCACGCCCACCCGGGACCGCACTACGAGCAGTACTTC.